This T cell receptor beta chain came from a study of blood T cells in healthy people across ages. General study findings and limits: Roughly linear age-related decline in beta diversity appeared, significant by age approximately 41. Relative to aged donors, long-lived donors carried more naive CD4+ cells and displayed higher diversity.

Roughly 10 milliliters of peripheral blood were drawn from each donor into EDTA-treated tubes. The use of a sample-barcoded 5' primer and a J-beta primer mix characterized a second PCR of about 6 to 11 cycles. Every single cDNA molecule received a tag from a template-switch adaptor with 12 random nucleotides. TCRdb re-called the 5' RACE reads with MiXCR, one entry per CDR3 protein. In the table there are 2 million or so distinct CDR3 sequences, about 49% of which are singletons. CDR1 and CDR2 (germline): SSHAT, FNYEAQ (reference sequence). The CDR3 is 14 amino acids. A note on this clonotype: The target antigen is unknown. Relative to the germline gene, one junction end is altered; a read error may explain this.

Sequences were obtained from blood. The sequence derives from a woman between 35 and 50 years old in good health. J is TRBJ2-5 and V is TRBV7-7; 8 bases are a match to TRBD2. The CDR3 region is CASSVGRLAETQYF. DNA of the CDR3: TGTGCTAGCAGCGTAGGCAGACTAGCGGAGACCCAGTACTTC.